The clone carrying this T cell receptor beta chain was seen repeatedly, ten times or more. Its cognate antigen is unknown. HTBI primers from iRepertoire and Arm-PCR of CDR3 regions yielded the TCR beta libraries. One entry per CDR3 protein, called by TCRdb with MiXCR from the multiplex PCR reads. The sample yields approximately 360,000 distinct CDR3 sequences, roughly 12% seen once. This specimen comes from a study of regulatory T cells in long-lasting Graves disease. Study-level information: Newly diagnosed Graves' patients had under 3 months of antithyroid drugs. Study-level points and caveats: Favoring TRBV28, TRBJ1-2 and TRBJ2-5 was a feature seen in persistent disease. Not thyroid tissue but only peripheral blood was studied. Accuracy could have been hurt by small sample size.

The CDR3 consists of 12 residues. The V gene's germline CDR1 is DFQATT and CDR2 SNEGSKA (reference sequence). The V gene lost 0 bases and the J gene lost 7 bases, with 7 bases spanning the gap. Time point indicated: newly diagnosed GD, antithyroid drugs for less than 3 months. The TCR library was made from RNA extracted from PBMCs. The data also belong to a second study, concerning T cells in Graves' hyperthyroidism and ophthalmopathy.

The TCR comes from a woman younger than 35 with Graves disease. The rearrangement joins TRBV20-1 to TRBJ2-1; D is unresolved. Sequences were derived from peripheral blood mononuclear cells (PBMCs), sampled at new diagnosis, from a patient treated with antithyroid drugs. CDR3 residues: CSARDTWNEQFF. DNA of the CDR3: TGCAGTGCTAGAGACACTTGGAATGAGCAGTTCTTC.